Below are 5 T cell receptor beta chains sequenced from a single sample in a study of T cell responses to AZD1222 COVID-19 vaccine. Method: immunoSEQ multiplex PCR; TCRdb's copy keeps in-frame clones and lacks some. The sample carries roughly 110,000 clones, roughly 90% recorded once. Here the sequenced sample was peripheral blood, taken on day 0 of AZD1222 vaccination. The receptors stem from an adult in good health.

The chain is built from TRBV2 and TRBJ2-7, with 8 bases matching TRBD2. The germline CDR1 and CDR2 sequences are SNHLY and FYNNEI. With 6 bases clipped from V and 6 bases from J, the junction kept 10 bases outside the gene matches. The CDR3 runs to 14 residues. CDR3 amino acids: CASRGASGSPEQYF. The CDR3, as DNA: TGTGCCAGCAGGGGGGCTAGCGGGTCCCCCGAGCAGTACTTC.

The V call is TRBV27, the J call TRBJ1-2; weak D call: TRBD1 (5 bases). The CDR3 has 14 amino acids. CDR1 MNHEY and CDR2 SMNVEV come from the germline V gene (reference sequence). Trimming removed 5 bases at V and 7 bases at J, with 17 bases between. CDR3 nucleotide sequence: TGTGCCAGCAGTAGGGGAGGACTCCCCTCTGGCTACACCTTC. Amino acids: CASSRGGLPSGYTF.

The chain carries TRBV7-2 and TRBJ2-7, with 8 bases fitting TRBD2. CDR1 and CDR2 from the germline V gene are SGHTA and FQGNSA. V lost 1 base, J lost 7 bases, and 6 bases stayed unmatched. There are 14 residues in the CDR3. The CDR3 nucleotides are TGTGCCAGCAGCTTAGATAGCGGGAAGGGTGAGCAGTACTTC. Protein product: CASSLDSGKGEQYF. Together with reference TRBV7-2 and TRBJ2-7, the CDR3 gives the full variable domain: GAGVSQSPSNKVTEKGKDVELRCDPISGHTALYWYRQSLGQGLEFLIYFQGNSAPDKSGLPSDRFSAERTGGSVSTLTIQRTQQEDSAVYLCASSLDSGKGEQYFGPGTRLTVT.

The chain is built from TRBV7-2 and TRBJ1-2; 12 positions match TRBD1. Germline CDR1 and CDR2: SGHTA and FQGNSA. V lost 5 bases to trimming and J lost 8 bases; unmatched junction nucleotides: 6. There are 14 residues in the CDR3. The CDR3 loop reads CASSPGQGAWGYTF. The CDR3 bases are TGTGCCAGCAGCCCGGGACAGGGGGCATGGGGCTACACCTTC.

This clone showed up just once. The rearrangement uses TRBV6-2 or TRBV6-3 and TRBJ2-2; no clear D gene. The germline CDR1 and CDR2 sequences are MNHEY and SVGEGT. V gave up 6 bases and J gave up 2 bases, with 1 base separating them. This CDR3 contains 11 residues. CDR3 in amino acids: CASSNTGELFF. CDR3 sequence (DNA): TGTGCCAGCAGCAACACCGGGGAGCTGTTTTTT.